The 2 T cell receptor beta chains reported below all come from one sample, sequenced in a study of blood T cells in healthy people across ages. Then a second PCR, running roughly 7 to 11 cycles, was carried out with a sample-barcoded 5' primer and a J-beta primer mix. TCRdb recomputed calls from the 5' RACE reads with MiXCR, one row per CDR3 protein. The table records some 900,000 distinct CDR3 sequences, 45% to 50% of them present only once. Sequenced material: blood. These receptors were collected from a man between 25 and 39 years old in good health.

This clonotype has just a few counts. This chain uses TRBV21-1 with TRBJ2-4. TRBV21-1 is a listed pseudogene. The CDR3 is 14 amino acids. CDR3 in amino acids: CASSKATTFGFQYF. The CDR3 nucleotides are TGTGCCAGCAGCAAAGCGACGACTTTCGGCTTTCAGTACTTC.

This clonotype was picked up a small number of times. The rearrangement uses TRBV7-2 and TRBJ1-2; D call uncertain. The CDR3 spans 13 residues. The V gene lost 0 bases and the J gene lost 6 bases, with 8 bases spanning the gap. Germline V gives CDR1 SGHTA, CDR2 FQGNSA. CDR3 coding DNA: TGTGCCAGCAGCTTAGCGACCGGGAATGGCTACACCTTC. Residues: CASSLATGNGYTF.